Below, 12 T cell receptor beta chains from the same sample are listed, as sequenced in a study of early T cells in non-severe SARS-CoV-2 infection. TCRdb ran MiXCR on the 5' RACE reads and lists one entry per CDR3 protein. The data contain about 81,000 distinct CDR3 sequences, less than 8% of them singletons. The sample comprised whole blood. The receptors were sampled from an adult who was a healthcare worker with PCR-confirmed SARS-CoV-2 infection or an uninfected control (not recorded which).

This clonotype showed up many times. The rearrangement uses TRBV10-3 and TRBJ1-5; TRBD1 might be the D (5 bases). The CDR3 is 13 amino acids. V dropped 7 bases and J dropped 5 bases, with 12 bases sitting between them. The germline V gene encodes CDR1 ENHRY and CDR2 SYGVKD. The CDR3 is CAIKGLGDQPQHF. CDR3 DNA: TGTGCCATCAAGGGGTTAGGCGATCAGCCCCAGCATTTT.

J is TRBJ2-5 and V is TRBV12-3 or TRBV12-4, with D tentatively TRBD1 or TRBD2 (7 bases each). V lost 5 bases to trimming and J lost 5 bases, with 18 bases between them. The CDR3 runs to 15 residues. The CDR3 DNA is TGTGCCAGCAGTCCAGGGGGAGGGGGCCAGGAGACCCAGTACTTC. Translated: CASSPGGGGQETQYF.

In this sample, this clonotype turned up many times. This chain connects TRBV12-3 or TRBV12-4 to TRBJ1-2; D is unclear. V was pared by 1 base and J by 0 bases, with 3 bases between. CDR3 length: 13 amino acids. This chain's CDR3 is CASSLGTNYGYTF. CDR3 sequence (DNA): TGTGCCAGCAGTTTAGGCACTAACTATGGCTACACCTTC.

The chain couples TRBV20-1 to TRBJ1-2, with unresolved D. Trimming pared 5 bases from V and 2 bases from J, leaving 12 bases between. The CDR3 is made up of 13 amino acids. CDR1 and CDR2 (germline): DFQATT, SNEGSKA (reference sequence). Here the CDR3 reads CSAPAVSNYGYTF. DNA for the CDR3: TGCAGTGCTCCTGCTGTCTCGAACTATGGCTACACCTTC.

The chain has TRBV11-2 and TRBJ2-2; maybe TRBD1 (5 bases). Germline V gene data show CDR1 as SGHAT and CDR2 as FQNNGV. CDR3 length: 14 residues. V shed 6 bases and J shed 1 base, with 9 bases lying between them. The CDR3: CASRDTGNTGELFF. In DNA, the CDR3 is TGTGCCAGCAGAGATACAGGGAACACCGGGGAGCTGTTTTTT.

This clonotype was counted many times. The J gene is TRBJ2-7, the V gene TRBV5-1; 9 bases are a match to TRBD1. The CDR3 totals 14 residues. V dropped 3 bases and J dropped 2; count of bases not matched to a gene: 3. Germline lookup yields CDR1 SGHRS and CDR2 YFSETQ. In DNA form, the CDR3 reads TGCGCCAGCAGCTCTCGACAGGGGGCCTACGAGCAGTACTTC. Translated: CASSSRQGAYEQYF.

This clonotype appeared many times. The chain links TRBV20-1 to TRBJ1-2, with D perhaps TRBD1 (5 bases). The CDR3 has 10 amino acids. V was cut by 5 bases and J by 5 bases, with 6 bases left in between. Germline V gene sequence: CDR1 DFQATT, CDR2 SNEGSKA (reference sequence). CDR3 sequence: CSAPGYGYTF. CDR3 coding DNA: TGCAGTGCTCCAGGGTATGGCTACACCTTC.

This clonotype was found many times. This chain uses TRBV4-2 with TRBJ2-3, with TRBD2 matching 8 bases. With V trimmed by 0 bases and J by 0 bases, 2 bases remained unmatched. This CDR3 comprises 16 residues. The germline CDR1 and CDR2 sequences are LGHNA and YNFKEQ. In nucleotides, the CDR3 is TGTGCCAGCAGCCAAGAGCCTAGCGGGAGCACAGATACGCAGTATTTT. Its protein product is CASSQEPSGSTDTQYF.

The chain uses TRBV3-1 and TRBJ1-4; D is unresolved. CDR1 is LGHDT and CDR2 is YNNKEL in the germline V gene (reference sequence). The CDR3 length is 14 residues. The germline V and J ends were trimmed by 7 bases and 0 bases, with 9 bases remaining between them. This CDR3 is CASKISPTNEKLFF. Here the CDR3 DNA reads TGTGCCAGCAAGATCAGCCCAACTAATGAAAAACTGTTTTTT.

Worth noting for this clonotype: This sequence may be a read error, since a much larger clone differs from it by one base. This chain connects TRBV4-2 to TRBJ1-1; D is unclear. This CDR3 is 15 amino acids long. In germline, CDR1 is LGHNA, CDR2 YNFKEQ. CDR3 DNA sequence: TGTGCCAGCAGCCAAGGAAGTACGGGGAACACTGGAGCTTTCTTT. Its translation: CASSQGSTGNTGAFF.

The chain employs TRBV3-1 and TRBJ2-1; maybe TRBD1 (6 bases). Trimming shortened V by 4 bases and J by 7 bases, and 11 bases separated the two germline ends. CDR1 is LGHDT, CDR2 YNNKEL, per germline (reference sequence). The CDR3 spans 13 residues. In nucleotides, the CDR3 is TGTGCCAGCAGCCCTACAGGGTTGAATGAGCAGTTCTTC. This encodes CASSPTGLNEQFF.

This clonotype was found many times. Here the CDR3 reads CAISESQGIRSEAFF. The CDR3 DNA reads TGTGCCATCAGTGAGTCACAGGGTATTCGGTCTGAAGCTTTCTTT. The V and J genes are TRBV10-3 and TRBJ1-1, with D possibly matching TRBD1 (6 bases). There are 15 residues in the CDR3. Germline CDR1 and CDR2: ENHRY and SYGVKD. The germline V and J ends were trimmed by 0 bases and 6 bases, with 14 bases remaining between them.